This record concerns one T cell receptor beta chain sequence. This receptor's antigen is unknown. Qualities for individual bases were not recorded, and no much larger clone is one base off. For CDR1 and CDR2, the germline V gene lists SGHTA and FQGNSA. The CDR3 measures 18 amino acids from cysteine to phenylalanine. Just the 54-base CDR3 DNA is kept, in frame starting at base 1. V ends up 0 bases short and J 5 bases short, with an unmatched junction base count of 11. This sample was taken from a study of blood T cell repertoires in COVID-19 (dated by TCRdb to the early 2020s). Regarding the study in general: Samples from collaborators originated in the United States, Italy and Spain and spanned both the acute and convalescent phases of COVID-19. The material from the prospective study consisted of cDNA or gDNA derived from T cells, B-cell-depleted T cells, or PBMCs. The dataset comprised deeply sampled blood TCRbeta repertoires from subjects exposed to, actively infected with, or recovered from COVID-19. The repertoires were released in a freely available public database meant as a resource for research on the immune response to SARS-CoV-2. Samples were obtained from the ongoing ImmuneRACE study (first 160 participants) and from 1,000 to 1,500 subjects provided by 6 global collaborators. The sample metadata nearly always contained a de-identified subject ID, COVID-19 status, age in years and sex. Where available, HLA class I and class II types were taken from metadata supplied by the sample provider and were not determined by assay-based typing. What the research found in general, with its limitations: The quantity of clinical and demographic metadata differed by source and by participant and was supplied without curation.

The immunoSEQ Assay, a bias-controlled multiplex PCR, was used to amplify TCRbeta CDR3 regions from genomic DNA. On the authors' methods: Nucleated cell counts per sample were estimated from amplification of reference gene primers within the assay. Sequence reads were collapsed and filtered to measure the absolute abundance of every unique TCRbeta CDR3 rearrangement. For each sample, productive Simpson clonality was calculated as the square root of Simpson's diversity index across productive rearrangements. The immuneACCESS repertoire file appears here via TCRdb, limited to in-frame rearrangements. These files lack a portion of the clones; in checked studies, under half of the deficit traces to unresolved V genes, and the cause of the others is not known. V and J calls and clone size are those listed in that table; D and trimming were worked out from the DNA. The sample table records about 300,000 clones; 85% to 90% of these occur just once. Of the sample, about 1.6% is held by the ten largest clones.

A second Seattle source provided samples from volunteer blood donors who had recovered from COVID-19. Each collaborating institution followed its own protocols to collect whole blood in K2EDTA tubes. For TCRbeta analysis, collaborators shipped samples in one of three forms: frozen whole blood, isolated PBMCs, or DNA extracted from either of those sample types. This receptor chain uses TRBV7-2 and TRBJ2-5, with 11 bases matching TRBD2. The TCR comes from a woman aged 35 to 49 who had recovered from COVID-19. Sequencing used peripheral blood. The DNA reads as follows: TGTGCCAGCAGCTTAGCGTATTTAGCGGGGGGGTCTGGGGAGACCCAGTACTTC. Translation gives CASSLAYLAGGSGETQYF.